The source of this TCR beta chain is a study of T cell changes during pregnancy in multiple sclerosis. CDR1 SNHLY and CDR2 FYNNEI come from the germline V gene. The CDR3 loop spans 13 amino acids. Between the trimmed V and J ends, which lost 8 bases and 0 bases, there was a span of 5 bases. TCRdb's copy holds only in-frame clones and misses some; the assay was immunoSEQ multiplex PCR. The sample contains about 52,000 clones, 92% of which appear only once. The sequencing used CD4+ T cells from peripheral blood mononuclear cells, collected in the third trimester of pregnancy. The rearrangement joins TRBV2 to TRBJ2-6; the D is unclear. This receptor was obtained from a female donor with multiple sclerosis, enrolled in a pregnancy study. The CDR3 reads CASVYSGANVLTF. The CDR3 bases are TGTGCCAGCGTATACTCTGGGGCCAACGTCCTGACTTTC.